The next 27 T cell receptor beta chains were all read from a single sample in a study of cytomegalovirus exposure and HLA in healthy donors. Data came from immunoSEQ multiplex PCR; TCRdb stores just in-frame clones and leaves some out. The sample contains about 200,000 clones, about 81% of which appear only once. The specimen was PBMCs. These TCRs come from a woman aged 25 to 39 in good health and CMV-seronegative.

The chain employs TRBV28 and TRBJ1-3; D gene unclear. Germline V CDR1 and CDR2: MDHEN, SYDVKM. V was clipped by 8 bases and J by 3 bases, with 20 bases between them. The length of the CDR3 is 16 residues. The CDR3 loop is CASGSSGIRFGNTIYF. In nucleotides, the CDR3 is TGTGCCAGCGGTAGTTCGGGGATTAGGTTTGGAAACACCATATATTTT.

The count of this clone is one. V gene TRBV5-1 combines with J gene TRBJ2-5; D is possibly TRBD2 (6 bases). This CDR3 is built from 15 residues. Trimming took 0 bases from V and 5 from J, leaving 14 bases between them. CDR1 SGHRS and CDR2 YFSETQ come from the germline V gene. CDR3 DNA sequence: TGCGCCAGCAGCTTGGAGGGACTGAGAGGGGAGACCCAGTACTTC. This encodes CASSLEGLRGETQYF.

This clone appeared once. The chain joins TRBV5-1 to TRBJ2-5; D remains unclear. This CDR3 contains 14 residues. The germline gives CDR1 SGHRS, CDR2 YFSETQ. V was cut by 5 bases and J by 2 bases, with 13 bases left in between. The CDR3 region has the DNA TGCGCCAGCAGACCCGGTTTGCGTCAAGAGACCCAGTACTTC. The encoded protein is CASRPGLRQETQYF.

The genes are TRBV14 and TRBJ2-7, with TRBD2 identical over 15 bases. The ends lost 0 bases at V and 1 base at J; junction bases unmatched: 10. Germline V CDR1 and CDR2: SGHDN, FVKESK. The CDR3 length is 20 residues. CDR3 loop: CASSQDLRTSGRAGSYEQYF. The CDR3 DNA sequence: TGTGCCAGCAGCCAAGATCTCCGGACTAGCGGGAGGGCGGGGTCCTACGAGCAGTACTTC.

The CDR3 bases are TGTGCCAGCAACCCCTTGGCCTCCGGGGCAGATACGCAGTATTTT. Protein sequence: CASNPLASGADTQYF. The chain has TRBV13 and TRBJ2-3; D may be TRBD2 (5 bases). CDR1 PRHDT and CDR2 FYEKMQ come from the germline V gene (reference sequence). The CDR3 consists of 15 residues. Trimming removed 7 bases from V and 4 bases from J, with 18 bases in between.

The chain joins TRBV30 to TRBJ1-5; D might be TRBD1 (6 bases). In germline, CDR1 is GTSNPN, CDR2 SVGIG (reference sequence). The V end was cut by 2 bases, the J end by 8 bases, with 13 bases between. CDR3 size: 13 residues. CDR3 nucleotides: TGTGCCTGGAGTAGGACAGCAGTTGAGCCCCAGCATTTT. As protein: CAWSRTAVEPQHF.

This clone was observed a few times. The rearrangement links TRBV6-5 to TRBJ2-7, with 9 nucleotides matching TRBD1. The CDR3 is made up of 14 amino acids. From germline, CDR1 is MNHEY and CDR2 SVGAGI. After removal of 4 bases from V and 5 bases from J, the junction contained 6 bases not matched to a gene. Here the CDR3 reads CASSLGQGSHEQYF. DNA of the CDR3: TGTGCCAGCAGTTTGGGACAGGGATCGCACGAGCAGTACTTC.

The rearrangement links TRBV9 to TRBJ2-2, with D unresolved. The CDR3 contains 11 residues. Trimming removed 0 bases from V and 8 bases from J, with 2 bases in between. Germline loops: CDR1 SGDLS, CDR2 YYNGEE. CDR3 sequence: CASSVAGELFF. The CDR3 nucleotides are TGTGCCAGCAGCGTAGCAGGGGAGCTGTTTTTT.

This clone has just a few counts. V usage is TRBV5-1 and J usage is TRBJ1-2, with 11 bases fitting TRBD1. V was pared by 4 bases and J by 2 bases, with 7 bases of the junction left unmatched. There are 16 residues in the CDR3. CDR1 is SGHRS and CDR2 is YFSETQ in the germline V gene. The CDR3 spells CASSPGRTGGNYGYTF. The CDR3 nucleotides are TGCGCCAGCAGCCCAGGGCGGACAGGGGGCAACTATGGCTACACCTTC.

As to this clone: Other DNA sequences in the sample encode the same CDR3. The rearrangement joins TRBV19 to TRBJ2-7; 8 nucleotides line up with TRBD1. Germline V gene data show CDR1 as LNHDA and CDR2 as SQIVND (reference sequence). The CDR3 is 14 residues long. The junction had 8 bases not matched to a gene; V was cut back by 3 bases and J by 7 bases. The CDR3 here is CASSIGTGLREQYF. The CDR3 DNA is TGTGCCAGTAGTATTGGGACAGGCCTACGTGAGCAGTACTTC.

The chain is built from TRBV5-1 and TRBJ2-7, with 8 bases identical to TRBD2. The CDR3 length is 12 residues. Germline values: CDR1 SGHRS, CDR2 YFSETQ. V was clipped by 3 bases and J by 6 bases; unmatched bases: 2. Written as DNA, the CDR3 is TGCGCCAGCAGCTCGGGAGGGCTCGAGCAGTACTTC. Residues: CASSSGGLEQYF.

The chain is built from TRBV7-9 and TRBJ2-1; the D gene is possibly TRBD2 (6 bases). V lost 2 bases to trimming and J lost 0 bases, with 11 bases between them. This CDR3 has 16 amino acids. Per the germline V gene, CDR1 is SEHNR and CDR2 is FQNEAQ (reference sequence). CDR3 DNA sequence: TGTGCCAGCAGCTTACTAGCGATGAGCTCCTACAATGAGCAGTTCTTC. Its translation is CASSLLAMSSYNEQFF. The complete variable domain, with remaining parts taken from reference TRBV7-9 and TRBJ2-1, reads DTGVSQNPRHKITKRGQNVTFRCDPISEHNRLYWYRQTLGQGPEFLTYFQNEAQLEKSRLLSDRFSAERPKGSFSTLEIQRTEQGDSAMYLCASSLLAMSSYNEQFFGPGTRLTVL.

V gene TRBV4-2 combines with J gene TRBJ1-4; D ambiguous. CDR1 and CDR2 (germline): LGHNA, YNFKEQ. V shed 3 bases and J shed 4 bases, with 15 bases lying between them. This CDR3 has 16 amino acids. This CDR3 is CASSHERNTVNEKLFF. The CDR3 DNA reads TGTGCCAGCAGCCATGAACGTAACACCGTTAATGAAAAACTGTTTTTT.

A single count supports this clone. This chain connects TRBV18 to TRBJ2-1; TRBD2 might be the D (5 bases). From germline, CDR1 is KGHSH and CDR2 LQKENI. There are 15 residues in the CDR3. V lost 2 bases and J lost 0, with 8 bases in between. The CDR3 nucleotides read TGTGCCAGCTCACCATCAGAGGGCTCCTACAATGAGCAGTTCTTC. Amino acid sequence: CASSPSEGSYNEQFF.

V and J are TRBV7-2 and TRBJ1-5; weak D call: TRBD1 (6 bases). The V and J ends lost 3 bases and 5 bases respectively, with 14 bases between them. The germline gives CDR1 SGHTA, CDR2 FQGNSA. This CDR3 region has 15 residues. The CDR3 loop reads CASSFGRDTYQPQHF. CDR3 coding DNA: TGTGCCAGCAGCTTTGGTCGGGACACCTATCAGCCCCAGCATTTT.

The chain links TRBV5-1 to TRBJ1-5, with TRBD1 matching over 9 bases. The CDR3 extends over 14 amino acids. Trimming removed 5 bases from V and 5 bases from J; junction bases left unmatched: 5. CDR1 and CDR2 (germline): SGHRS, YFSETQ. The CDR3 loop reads CASRRTGEDQPQHF. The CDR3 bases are TGCGCCAGCAGGCGGACAGGGGAAGATCAGCCCCAGCATTTT.

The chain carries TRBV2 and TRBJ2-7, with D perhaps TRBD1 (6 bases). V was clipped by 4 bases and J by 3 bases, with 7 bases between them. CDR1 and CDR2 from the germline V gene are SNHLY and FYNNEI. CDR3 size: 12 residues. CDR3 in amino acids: CASSAGDYEQYF. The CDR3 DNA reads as TGTGCCAGCAGTGCAGGGGACTACGAGCAGTACTTC. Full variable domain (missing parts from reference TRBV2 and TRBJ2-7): EPEVTQTPSHQVTQMGQEVILRCVPISNHLYFYWYRQILGQKVEFLVSFYNNEISEKSEIFDDQFSVERPDGSNFTLKIRSTKLEDSAMYFCASSAGDYEQYFGPGTRLTVT.

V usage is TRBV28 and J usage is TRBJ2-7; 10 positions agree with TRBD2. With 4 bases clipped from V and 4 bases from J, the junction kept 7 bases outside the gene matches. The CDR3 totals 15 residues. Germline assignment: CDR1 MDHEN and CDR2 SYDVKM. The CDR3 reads CASSSAASGGYEQYF. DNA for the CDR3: TGTGCCAGCAGTTCAGCCGCTAGCGGGGGTTACGAGCAGTACTTC.

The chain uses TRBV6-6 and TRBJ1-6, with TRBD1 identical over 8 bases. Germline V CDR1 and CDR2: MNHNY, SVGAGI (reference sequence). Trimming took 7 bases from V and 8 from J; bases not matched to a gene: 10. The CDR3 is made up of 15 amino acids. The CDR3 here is CASTIFGQGDSPLHF. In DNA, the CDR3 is TGTGCCAGCACCATCTTCGGACAGGGAGATTCACCCCTCCACTTT.

CDR3 nucleotides: TGTGCCAGCAGCTTAGACCCGACAGACCCTCATGGCTACACCTTC. Amino acid sequence: CASSLDPTDPHGYTF. The rearrangement uses TRBV7-8 and TRBJ1-2, with a weak D call TRBD1 (5 bases). This CDR3 spans 15 amino acids. Trimming stripped 1 base from V and 6 bases from J, with 15 bases between. CDR1 and CDR2 (germline): SGHVS, FQNEAQ.

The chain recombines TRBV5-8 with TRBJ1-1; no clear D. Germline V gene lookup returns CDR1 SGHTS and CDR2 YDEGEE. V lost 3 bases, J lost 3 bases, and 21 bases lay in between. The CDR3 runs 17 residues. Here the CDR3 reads CASSYHLKGYGDTEAFF. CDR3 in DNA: TGTGCCAGCAGCTACCACCTCAAGGGCTACGGGGACACTGAAGCTTTCTTT.

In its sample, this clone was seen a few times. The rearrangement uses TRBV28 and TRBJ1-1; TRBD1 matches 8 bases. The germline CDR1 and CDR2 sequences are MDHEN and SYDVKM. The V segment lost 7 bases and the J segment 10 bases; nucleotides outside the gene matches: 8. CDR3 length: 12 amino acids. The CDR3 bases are TGTGCCAGCACCGGACAGGGCATGAGAGCTTTCTTT. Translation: CASTGQGMRAFF.

CDR3 nucleotides: TGTGCCAGCAGCCAATTAAAGGGGGCGGAAGGCTACACCTTC. As protein: CASSQLKGAEGYTF. The chain uses TRBV16 and TRBJ1-2, with 7 bases lining up with TRBD1. The CDR3 has 14 amino acids. Per germline, CDR1 KGHSY and CDR2 FQNENV. Trimming removed 1 base from V and 8 bases from J; junction bases left unmatched: 7.

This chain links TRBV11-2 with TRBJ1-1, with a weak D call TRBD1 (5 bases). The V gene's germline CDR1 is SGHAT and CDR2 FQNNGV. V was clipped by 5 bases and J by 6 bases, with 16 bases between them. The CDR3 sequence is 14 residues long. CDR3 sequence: CASSPGRGAAEAFF. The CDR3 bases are TGTGCCAGCAGCCCTGGCCGTGGGGCCGCTGAAGCTTTCTTT.

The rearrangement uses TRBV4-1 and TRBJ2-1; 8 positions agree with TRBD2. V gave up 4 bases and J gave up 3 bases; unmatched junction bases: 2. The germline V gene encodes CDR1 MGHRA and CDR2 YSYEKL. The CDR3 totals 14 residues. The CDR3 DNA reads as TGCGCCAGCAGCCCCGGGACTAGCTACAATGAGCAGTTCTTC. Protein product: CASSPGTSYNEQFF.

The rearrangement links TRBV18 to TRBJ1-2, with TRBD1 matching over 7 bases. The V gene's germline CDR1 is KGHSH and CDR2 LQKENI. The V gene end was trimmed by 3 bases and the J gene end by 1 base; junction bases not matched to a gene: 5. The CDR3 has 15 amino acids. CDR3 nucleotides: TGTGCCAGCTCACCTCTGACAGGGATTAACTATGGCTACACCTTC. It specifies CASSPLTGINYGYTF.

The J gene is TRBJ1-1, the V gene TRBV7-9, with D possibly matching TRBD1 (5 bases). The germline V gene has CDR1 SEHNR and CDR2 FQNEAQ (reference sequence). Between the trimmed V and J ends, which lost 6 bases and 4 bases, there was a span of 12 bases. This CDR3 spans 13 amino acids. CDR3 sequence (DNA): TGTGCCAGCAGTCAGACAGTAGGCACTGAAGCTTTCTTT. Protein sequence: CASSQTVGTEAFF.